Following are 18 T cell receptor beta chains from one sample sequenced in a study of tissue T cells after allogeneic stem cell transplantation. Time point described: mouse harvest day 7 after allogeneic transplant. The graft held 10^6 splenic CD5+ T cells and 10^7 T-cell-depleted bone marrow cells. Some clones are missing from TCRdb's copy, which holds only in-frame ones; the method was immunoSEQ multiplex PCR. The sample yields roughly 6,600 clones, 45% to 60% seen once. Material: lymph node tissue. These receptors were collected from a female BALB/c mouse given C57BL/6 T cells with graft-versus-host disease after an allogeneic hematopoietic cell transplant.

Regarding this clone: Gene names follow the mouse nomenclature. The sequenced CDR3 bases are TGTGCCTGGAGTCTGGGGGGTAACCAAGACACCCAGTAC. Its translation: CAWSLGGNQDTQY. The entire CDR3 protein reads CAWSLGGNQDTQYF. The V gene is TRBV31, the J gene TRBJ2-5; TRBD2 might be the D (6 bases). The read falls 1 residue short of the CDR3 end, and the missing part is taken from the germline J gene. Trimming removed 0 bases at V and 0 bases at J, with 7 bases between. The CDR3 contains 14 residues. Germline V gives CDR1 GKSSPN, CDR2 SITVG.

A few counts support this clone. The genes are named according to mouse. The CDR3 end lies 1 residue beyond the end of the read and is filled in from the germline J gene. The J gene is TRBJ2-4, the V gene TRBV12-2, with D uncertain. Trimming took off 1 base at V and 2 bases at J, with 9 bases between the two ends. The CDR3 contains 14 residues. The germline V gene encodes CDR1 SGHLS and CDR2 HYDKME. The sequenced CDR3 bases are TGTGCCAGCTCTCTTACAGAAATTCAAAACACCTTGTAC. Translated: CASSLTEIQNTLY. The complete CDR3 reads CASSLTEIQNTLYF.

This clone was seen a handful of times. Gene names denote mouse genes. Sequencing ends 1 residue short of the CDR3 end; the germline J gene provides the rest. The chain employs TRBV4 and TRBJ2-7; 12 positions agree with TRBD1. CDR1 and CDR2 from the germline V gene are LGHDT and YNNKQL (reference sequence). With 5 bases clipped from V and 6 bases from J, the junction kept 5 bases outside the gene matches. The CDR3 spans 14 residues. The CDR3 is CASSDRDRGLEQYF. The sequenced part of the CDR3 DNA is TGTGCCAGCAGCGACCGGGACAGGGGGCTTGAACAGTAC.

About this clone: Genes and germline come from the mouse. The CDR3 end is not reached by the read, which stops 1 residue before it; the germline J gene fills it in. The chain couples TRBV5 to TRBJ2-3; 13 nucleotides agree with TRBD2. Trimming removed 0 bases from V and 1 base from J; junction bases left unmatched: 4. The germline V gene has CDR1 LGHNA and CDR2 YNLKQL (reference sequence). The CDR3 is 18 amino acids. The CDR3: CASSQDPGLGGGAETLYF. Incomplete CDR3 DNA: TGTGCCAGCAGCCAAGATCCGGGACTGGGGGGGGGTGCAGAAACGCTGTAT.

Points on this clone: Gene names and germline match the mouse. The sequence runs out 1 residue before the end of the CDR3; the remainder is reconstructed from the germline J gene. The chain joins TRBV16 to TRBJ1-1; D is unresolved. Germline V CDR1 and CDR2: SGHSA, FRNQAP. CDR3 length equals 13 residues. V lost 3 bases, J lost 0 bases, and 5 bases lay in between. CDR3 residues: CASSFRTNTEVFF. CDR3 DNA (partial): TGTGCAAGCAGCTTCCGGACAAACACAGAAGTCTTC.

Points on this clone: Germline and genes here are mouse. The read falls 1 residue short of the CDR3 end, and the missing part is taken from the germline J gene. The chain combines TRBV1 with TRBJ2-5, with a tentative D call TRBD1 (5 bases). In germline, CDR1 is NSQYPW, CDR2 LRSPGD (reference sequence). The CDR3 contains 15 residues. The germline V and J ends were trimmed by 1 base and 0 bases, with 8 bases remaining between them. Here the CDR3 reads CTCSAVRENQDTQYF. The sequenced part of the CDR3 DNA is TGCACCTGCAGTGCAGTCAGGGAGAACCAAGACACCCAGTAC.

This clone turned up a few times. These gene names are mouse names. The read ends 1 residue shy of where the CDR3 ends; the end is completed using the germline J gene. The rearrangement uses TRBV26 and TRBJ1-3, with D perhaps TRBD1 (6 bases). The germline V gene encodes CDR1 KGHPV and CDR2 FQNQEV (reference sequence). The length of the CDR3 is 13 residues. The V and J ends lost 6 bases and 2 bases respectively, with 8 bases between them. The sequenced part of the CDR3 DNA is TGTGCCAGCAGCGCAGGGGCTGGAAATACGCTCTAT. Translation gives CASSAGAGNTLY. The whole CDR3 is CASSAGAGNTLYF. The entire variable domain, with the rest obtained from reference TRBV26 and TRBJ1-3, is as follows: NSKVIQTPRYLVKGQGQKAKMRCIPEKGHPVVFWYQQNKNNEFKFLINFQNQEVLQQIDMTEKRFSAECPSNSPCSLEIQSSEAGDSALYLCASSAGAGNTLYFGEGSRLIVV.

Concerning this clone: Gene names and germline refer to mouse. CDR3 DNA (partial): TGTGCCAGCAGTCTGTCACACAATTCCTATAATTCGCCCCTCTAC. Amino acid sequence: CASSLSHNSYNSPLY. From start to end, the CDR3 is CASSLSHNSYNSPLYF. The V and J genes are TRBV26 and TRBJ1-6; unclear D gene. The read falls 1 residue short of the CDR3 end, and the missing part is taken from the germline J gene. TRBJ1-6 is designated an ORF whose function remains uncertain. V lost 0 bases and J lost 0, with 6 bases in between. Germline loops: CDR1 KGHPV, CDR2 FQNQEV (reference sequence). The CDR3 extends over 16 amino acids.

A note on this clone: Germline and genes: mouse. The observed sequence ends 1 residue before the CDR3 terminus, with the missing tail filled in from the germline J gene. V gene TRBV24 combines with J gene TRBJ2-4; the match to TRBD2 covers 10 bases. With 6 bases clipped from V and 0 bases from J, the junction kept 6 bases outside the gene matches. In germline, CDR1 is KGHTA, CDR2 FRNEEI. The CDR3 is 16 amino acids. Partial CDR3 DNA: TGTGCCAGCAGCCCCTGGACTGGGGGTAGTCAAAACACCTTGTAC. Protein product: CASSPWTGGSQNTLY. The CDR3 in full is CASSPWTGGSQNTLYF.

Worth noting for this clone: The gene names here belong to mouse. The read gets to within 1 residue of the CDR3 end, and the germline J gene fills in the rest. This sequence joins TRBV1 and TRBJ1-1, with 11 bases lining up with TRBD1. The CDR3 loop spans 14 amino acids. Germline V gene lookup returns CDR1 NSQYPW and CDR2 LRSPGD (reference sequence). The junction had 2 bases not matched to a gene; V was cut back by 4 bases and J by 4 bases. The CDR3 reads CTCSVGQGVTEVFF. Partial CDR3 DNA: TGCACCTGCAGTGTGGGACAGGGGGTCACAGAAGTCTTC.

For this clone: Gene names refer to mouse genes. Here the CDR3 reads CAWSLGRYQDTQYF. CDR3 bases read: TGTGCCTGGAGTCTAGGCAGGTACCAAGACACCCAGTAC. This sequence joins TRBV31 and TRBJ2-5, with unresolved D. Sequencing ends 1 residue short of the CDR3 end; the germline J gene provides the rest. Germline V gives CDR1 GKSSPN, CDR2 SITVG. V was shortened by 0 bases and J by 1 base, with 8 bases between the two germline ends. The CDR3 is made up of 14 amino acids.

Notes on this clone: Gene names and germline match the mouse. From the germline J gene comes the end of the CDR3, since the read stops 1 residue before it. This chain connects TRBV15 to TRBJ2-7, with D tentatively TRBD1 (6 bases). V shed 6 bases and J shed 1 base, with 10 bases lying between them. This CDR3 region has 13 residues. Germline lookup yields CDR1 SGHND and CDR2 FRSKSL. CDR3 bases read: TGTGCCAGCAGCCTTACAGGGTCCTATGAACAGTAC. It yields the protein CASSLTGSYEQY. The whole CDR3 sequence reads CASSLTGSYEQYF.

As for this clone: Mouse gene names and germline throughout. From the germline J gene comes the end of the CDR3, since the read stops 1 residue before it. The chain couples TRBV12-1 to TRBJ2-4; 9 bases fit TRBD1. The V segment lost 4 bases and the J segment 0 bases; nucleotides outside the gene matches: 4. CDR1 is SGHSN and CDR2 is HYEKVE in the germline V gene. The CDR3 consists of 15 residues. The CDR3 here is CASSLQGASQNTLYF. The covered CDR3 bases are TGTGCCAGCTCGCTACAGGGGGCGAGTCAAAACACCTTGTAC.

Points on this clone: Germline and genes: mouse. The CDR3 goes on 1 residue after the read ends, and that part is filled in from the germline J gene. J is TRBJ2-7 and V is TRBV26; D is uncertain. Germline loops: CDR1 KGHPV, CDR2 FQNQEV (reference sequence). V was pared by 3 bases and J by 0 bases, with 6 bases between. This CDR3 spans 13 amino acids. The CDR3 protein is CASSLADSYEQYF. The sequenced part of the CDR3 DNA is TGTGCCAGCAGTCTCGCAGACTCCTATGAACAGTAC.

As for this clone: Mouse gene names apply. From the germline J gene comes the end of the CDR3, since the read stops 1 residue before it. The V gene is TRBV16, the J gene TRBJ1-1; a possible D gene is TRBD1 (5 bases). CDR1 is SGHSA, CDR2 FRNQAP, per germline. Trimming removed 1 base from V and 4 bases from J, with 7 bases in between. The CDR3 spans 13 residues. The CDR3 loop is CASSLVGVTEVFF. The DNA read from the CDR3 is TGTGCAAGCAGCTTAGTAGGGGTCACAGAAGTCTTC. The variable domain in full, completed from reference TRBV16 and TRBJ1-1, reads NAGVIQTPRHKVTGKGQEATLWCEPISGHSAVFWYRQTIVQGLEFLTYFRNQAPIDDSGMPKERFSAQMPNQSHSTLKIQSTQPQDSAVYLCASSLVGVTEVFFGKGTRLTVV.

Comment on this clone: The genes are named according to mouse. CDR3 sequence reads: CASSLEDSTEVFF. The covered CDR3 bases are TGTGCCAGCAGTTTAGAGGACAGCACAGAAGTCTTC. The chain employs TRBV15 and TRBJ1-1; TRBD1 is a possible D gene (6 bases). The sequenced fragment ends 1 residue before the CDR3 boundary, so the rest is inferred from the germline J gene. Germline V lookup: CDR1 SGHND, CDR2 FRSKSL. CDR3 size: 13 residues. The germline V and J ends were trimmed by 1 base and 4 bases, with 7 bases remaining between them.

To note about this clone: Mouse gene names and germline throughout. The sequenced fragment ends 1 residue before the CDR3 boundary, so the rest is inferred from the germline J gene. V gene TRBV23 combines with J gene TRBJ1-4; TRBD1 is the table's D call, not checked against the DNA. CDR1 is KGHTA, CDR2 FQNQQP, per germline. This CDR3 contains 14 residues. The covered CDR3 bases are TGCTCCAGCAGTCAATCGACAGGGGGCGAAAGATTATTT. Residues: CSSSQSTGGERLF. The whole CDR3 sequence is CSSSQSTGGERLFF.

Worth noting for this clone: The germline and genes are mouse ones. From the germline J gene comes the end of the CDR3, since the read stops 1 residue before it. The chain has TRBV31 and TRBJ2-7; 11 bases agree with TRBD2. The CDR3 contains 15 residues. The V gene end was trimmed by 1 base and the J gene end by 4 bases; junction bases not matched to a gene: 6. Germline V CDR1 and CDR2: GKSSPN, SITVG. The CDR3 bases that were read are TGTGCCTGGAGTCCTCCGACTGGGGGGGGGTATGAACAGTAC. Translating it yields CAWSPPTGGGYEQY. The whole CDR3 sequence is CAWSPPTGGGYEQYF.